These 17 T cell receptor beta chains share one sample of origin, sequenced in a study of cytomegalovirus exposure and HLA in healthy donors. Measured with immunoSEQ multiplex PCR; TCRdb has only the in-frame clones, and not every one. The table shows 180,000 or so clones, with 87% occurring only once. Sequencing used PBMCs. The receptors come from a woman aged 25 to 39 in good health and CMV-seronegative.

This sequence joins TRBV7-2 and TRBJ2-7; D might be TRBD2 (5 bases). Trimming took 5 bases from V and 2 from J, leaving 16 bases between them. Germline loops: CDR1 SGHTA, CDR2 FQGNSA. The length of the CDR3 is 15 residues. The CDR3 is CASSRRSTGTYEQYF. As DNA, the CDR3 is TGTGCCAGCAGCCGACGGAGTACGGGGACCTACGAGCAGTACTTC.

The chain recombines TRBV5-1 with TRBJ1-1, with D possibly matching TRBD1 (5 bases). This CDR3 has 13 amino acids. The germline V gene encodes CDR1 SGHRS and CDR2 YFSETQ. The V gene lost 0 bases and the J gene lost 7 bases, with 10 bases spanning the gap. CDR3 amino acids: CASSLGGAFEAFF. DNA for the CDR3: TGCGCCAGCAGCTTGGGTGGGGCCTTTGAAGCTTTCTTT.

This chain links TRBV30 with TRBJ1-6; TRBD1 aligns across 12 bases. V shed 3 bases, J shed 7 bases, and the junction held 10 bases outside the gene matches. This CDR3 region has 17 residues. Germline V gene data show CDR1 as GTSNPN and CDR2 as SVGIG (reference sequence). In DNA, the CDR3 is TGTGCCTGGAGCCGGGACAGGGGGCGTCCCGGGAATTCACCCCTCCACTTT. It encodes CAWSRDRGRPGNSPLHF. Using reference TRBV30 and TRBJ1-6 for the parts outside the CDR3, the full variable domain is SQTIHQWPATLVQPVGSPLSLECTVEGTSNPNLYWYRQAAGRGLQLLFYSVGIGQISSEVPQNLSASRPQDRQFILSSKKLLLSDSGFYLCAWSRDRGRPGNSPLHFGNGTRLTVT.

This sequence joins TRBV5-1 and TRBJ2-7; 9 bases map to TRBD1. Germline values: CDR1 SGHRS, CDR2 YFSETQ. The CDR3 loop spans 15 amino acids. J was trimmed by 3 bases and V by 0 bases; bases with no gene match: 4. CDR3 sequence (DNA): TGCGCCAGCAGCTTGGCCGGACAGGGGAACTACGAGCAGTACTTC. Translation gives CASSLAGQGNYEQYF. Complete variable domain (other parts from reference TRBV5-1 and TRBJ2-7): KAGVTQTPRYLIKTRGQQVTLSCSPISGHRSVSWYQQTPGQGLQFLFEYFSETQRNKGNFPGRFSGRQFSNSRSEMNVSTLELGDSALYLCASSLAGQGNYEQYFGPGTRLTVT.

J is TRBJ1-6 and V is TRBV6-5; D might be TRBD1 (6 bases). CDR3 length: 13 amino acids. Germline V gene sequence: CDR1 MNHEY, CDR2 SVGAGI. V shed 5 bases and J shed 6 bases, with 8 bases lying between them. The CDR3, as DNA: TGTGCCAGCAGTGGCAGGGGTAATTCACCCCTCCACTTT. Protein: CASSGRGNSPLHF.

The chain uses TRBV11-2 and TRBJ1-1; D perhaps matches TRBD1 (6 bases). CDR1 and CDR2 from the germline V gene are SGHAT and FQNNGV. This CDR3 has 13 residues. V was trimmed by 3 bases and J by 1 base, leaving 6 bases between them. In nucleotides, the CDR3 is TGTGCCAGCAGCTTGGGGGCGAACACTGAAGCTTTCTTT. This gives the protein CASSLGANTEAFF.

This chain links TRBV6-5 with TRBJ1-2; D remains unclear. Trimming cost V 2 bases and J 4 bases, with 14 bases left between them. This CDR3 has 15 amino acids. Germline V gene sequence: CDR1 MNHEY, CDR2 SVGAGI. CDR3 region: CASSYKTDSPYGYTF. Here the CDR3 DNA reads TGTGCCAGCAGTTACAAGACCGACTCTCCCTATGGCTACACCTTC.

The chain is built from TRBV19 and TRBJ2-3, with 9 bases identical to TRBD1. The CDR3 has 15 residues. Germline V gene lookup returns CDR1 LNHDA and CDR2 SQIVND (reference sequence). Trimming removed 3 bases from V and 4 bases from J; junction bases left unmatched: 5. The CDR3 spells CASSIGGTGPDTQYF. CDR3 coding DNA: TGTGCCAGTAGTATTGGCGGGACAGGGCCAGATACGCAGTATTTT.

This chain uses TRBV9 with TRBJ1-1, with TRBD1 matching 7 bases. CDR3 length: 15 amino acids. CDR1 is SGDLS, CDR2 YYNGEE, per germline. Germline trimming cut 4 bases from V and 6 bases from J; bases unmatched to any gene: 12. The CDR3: CASSPHLRGPSEAFF. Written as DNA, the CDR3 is TGTGCCAGCAGCCCCCATTTGAGGGGGCCGTCTGAAGCTTTCTTT.

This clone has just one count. The CDR3 region is CASSQNRDTEAFF. CDR3 sequence (DNA): TGTGCCAGCAGCCAAAACAGGGACACTGAAGCTTTCTTT. V is TRBV5-4 and J is TRBJ1-1; D possibly corresponds to TRBD1 (6 bases). Germline V lookup: CDR1 SGHNT, CDR2 YYREEE (reference sequence). V was shortened by 4 bases and J by 3 bases, with 10 bases between the two germline ends. The CDR3 runs to 13 residues.

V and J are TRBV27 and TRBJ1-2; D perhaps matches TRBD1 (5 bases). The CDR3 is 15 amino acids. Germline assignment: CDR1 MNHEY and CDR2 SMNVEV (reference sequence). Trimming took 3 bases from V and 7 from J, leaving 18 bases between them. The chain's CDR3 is CASSFYGQGGGGYTF. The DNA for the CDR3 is TGTGCCAGCAGTTTTTATGGGCAGGGCGGGGGTGGCTACACCTTC.

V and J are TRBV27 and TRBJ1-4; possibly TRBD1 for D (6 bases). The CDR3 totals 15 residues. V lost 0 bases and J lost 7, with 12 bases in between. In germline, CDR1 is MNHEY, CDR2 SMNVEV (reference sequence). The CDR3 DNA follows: TGTGCCAGCAGTTTATCCGCAGGGGCCACTGAAAAACTGTTTTTT. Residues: CASSLSAGATEKLFF.

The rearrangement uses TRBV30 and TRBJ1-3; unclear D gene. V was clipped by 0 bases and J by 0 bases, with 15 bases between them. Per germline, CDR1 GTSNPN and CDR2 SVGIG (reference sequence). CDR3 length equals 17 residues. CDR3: CAWSVLGSQLSGNTIYF. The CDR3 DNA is TGTGCCTGGAGTGTTTTGGGCAGTCAACTCTCTGGAAACACCATATATTTT.

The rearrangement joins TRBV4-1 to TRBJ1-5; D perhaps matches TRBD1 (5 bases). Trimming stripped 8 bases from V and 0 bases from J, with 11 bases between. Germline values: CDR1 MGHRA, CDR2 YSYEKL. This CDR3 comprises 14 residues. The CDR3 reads CASSRGGSNQPQHF. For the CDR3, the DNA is TGCGCCAGCTCTCGGGGGGGTAGCAATCAGCCCCAGCATTTT.

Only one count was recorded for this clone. The CDR3 DNA sequence: TGTGCCAGCAGTCTGAAGGGTTGGGGACTTAAGGGATACGAGCAGTACTTC. This sequence encodes CASSLKGWGLKGYEQYF. The chain recombines TRBV7-2 with TRBJ2-7; TRBD2 might be the D (6 bases). V lost 6 bases to trimming and J lost 4 bases, with 25 bases between them. CDR3 length: 17 residues. Germline CDR1 and CDR2: SGHTA and FQGNSA.

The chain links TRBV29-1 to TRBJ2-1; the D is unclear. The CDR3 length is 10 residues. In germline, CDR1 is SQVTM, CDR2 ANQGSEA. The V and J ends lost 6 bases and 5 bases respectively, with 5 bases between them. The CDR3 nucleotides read TGCAGCGTGGCAAACAATGAGCAGTTCTTC. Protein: CSVANNEQFF.

CDR3 region: CASSQGANQPQHF. The CDR3 DNA reads as TGCGCCAGCAGCCAAGGGGCTAATCAGCCCCAGCATTTT. The chain carries TRBV4-1 and TRBJ1-5; D gene ambiguous. Germline V gene data show CDR1 as MGHRA and CDR2 as YSYEKL. The CDR3 loop spans 13 amino acids. Trimming took off 1 base at V and 4 bases at J, with 5 bases between the two ends.